Detailed here is one TCR beta chain. This entry is derived from a study of blood T cell repertoires in COVID-19. As for the study in general: Both acute and convalescent COVID-19 samples were obtained from the United States, Italy and Spain. The analysed material was cDNA or gDNA that came from T cells, B-cell-depleted T cells, or PBMCs.

Germline V gives CDR1 MNHNS, CDR2 SASEGT. The CDR3 is 15 amino acids. Trimming shortened V by 1 base and J by 8 bases, and 12 bases separated the two germline ends. As handled by the study authors: Nucleated cell counts were estimated from reference gene primer amplification. Only in-frame clones appear in the TCRdb table, and some are missing; sequencing was by immunoSEQ multiplex PCR. V and J calls and clone size come straight from that table; D and trimming were deduced from the DNA. The sample records 120,000 to 150,000 clones, 75% to 90% being singletons. The sequencing input was peripheral blood. This receptor was taken from an elderly man with acute or convalescent COVID-19. The rearrangement links TRBV6-1 to TRBJ1-6; D remains unclear. CDR3 DNA sequence: TGTGCCAGCAGTGAAGTTTCCGGGATCCATTCACCCCTCCACTTT. This codes for CASSEVSGIHSPLHF.